The clone carrying this T cell receptor (beta chain) showed up just once. 13 Jbeta primers and 60 Vbeta primers were used for the PCR. TCRdb's table, derived via immunoSEQ multiplex PCR, lists solely in-frame clones and lacks some. The data show around 85,000 clones, around 80% seen once. Trimming left V 7 bases short and J 5 bases short, with 11 bases between. The CDR3 consists of 12 residues. Germline lookup yields CDR1 MNHEY and CDR2 SVGAGI. The data derive from a study of cytomegalovirus exposure and HLA in healthy donors. The source material was PBMCs. This receptor was identified in a man aged 25-40 years in good health and CMV-seronegative. The chain couples TRBV6-5 to TRBJ1-2; D is uncertain. CDR3 amino acids: CASISRGYGYTF. The CDR3 DNA follows: TGTGCCAGCATCTCACGGGGATATGGCTACACCTTC.